This entry is about one T cell receptor beta chain. This sample is drawn from a study of T cell responses to AZD1222 COVID-19 vaccine. Some clones are missing from TCRdb's copy, which holds only in-frame ones; the method was immunoSEQ multiplex PCR. This table has about 160,000 clones, 92% appearing once. The CDR3 sequence is 16 residues long. The germline V gene encodes CDR1 LNHDA and CDR2 SQIVND (reference sequence). V lost 4 bases and J lost 1; bases outside the gene matches: 9. The source is an adult who received the AZD1222 COVID-19 vaccine. The chain employs TRBV19 and TRBJ1-2, with 7 bases matching TRBD1. This material consisted of peripheral blood, taken 28 days after the second AZD1222 dose. The DNA for the CDR3 is TGTGCCAGTAGTACCGAAACCGGGACAGTTAACTATGGCTACACCTTC. This encodes CASSTETGTVNYGYTF.